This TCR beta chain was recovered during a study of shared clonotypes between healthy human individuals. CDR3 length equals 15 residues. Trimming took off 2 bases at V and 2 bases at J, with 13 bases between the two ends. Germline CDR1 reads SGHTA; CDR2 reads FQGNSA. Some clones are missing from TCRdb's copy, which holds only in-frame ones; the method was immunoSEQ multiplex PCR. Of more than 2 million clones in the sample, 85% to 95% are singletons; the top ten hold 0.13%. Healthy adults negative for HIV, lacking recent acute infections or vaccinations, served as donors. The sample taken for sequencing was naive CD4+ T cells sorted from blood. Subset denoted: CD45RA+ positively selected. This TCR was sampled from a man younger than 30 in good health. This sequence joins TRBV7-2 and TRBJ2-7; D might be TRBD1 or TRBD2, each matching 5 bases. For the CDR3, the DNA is TGTGCCAGCAGCTTAAGATCGGGGCCCCCCTACGAGCAGTACTTC. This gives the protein CASSLRSGPPYEQYF.